The present TCR beta chain was sequenced within a study of cytomegalovirus exposure and HLA in healthy donors. The PCR made use of 60 Vbeta and 13 Jbeta primers. Sequencing used immunoSEQ multiplex PCR; TCRdb keeps in-frame clones, though not all of them. The sample yields 140,000 to 150,000 clones, 65% to 85% seen once. The CDR3 runs to 15 residues. Germline V lookup: CDR1 SSHAT, CDR2 FNYEAQ (reference sequence). The V end was cut by 3 bases, the J end by 1 base, with 12 bases between. The TCR was taken from a woman aged 40 to 50 in good health and CMV-seropositive. The sample was PBMCs. This sequence joins TRBV7-7 and TRBJ2-5, with a weak D call TRBD2 (6 bases). The CDR3 loop reads CASSLVGGSQETQYF. CDR3 DNA sequence: TGTGCCAGCAGCTTGGTGGGGGGATCCCAAGAGACCCAGTACTTC.